Each of the 15 T cell receptor beta chains below was sequenced from the same sample in a study of Graves' ophthalmopathy and Graves' hyperthyroidism (dated by TCRdb to the late 2010s). The listed sequencing device is Illumina HiSeq 2000. For repertoire sequencing, TCR beta CDR3 regions were amplified from RNA transcripts. The first round of RT-PCR was done with HTBI primers and the Qiagen OneStep RT-PCR kit, and was followed by a second round of multiplex PCR, then size selection and purification. TCRdb applied fastp at Q25 and MiXCR to the public reads, then kept only in-frame beta chains. Identical CDR3 proteins give one entry, which carries the most common genes and DNA. This sample lists about 550,000 distinct CDR3 sequences; roughly 39% were detected once. The ten largest make up 3.5% to 5% of the sample. Material for sequencing was peripheral blood or thyroid tissue (not recorded which). Receptors originate from an adult man with Graves' hyperthyroidism.

The chain has TRBV29-1 and TRBJ2-7, with TRBD1 matching over 8 bases. Germline V CDR1 and CDR2: SQVTM, ANQGSEA. CDR3 size: 12 residues. The J segment lost 7 bases and the V segment lost 6 bases, leaving 8 bases of the junction unmatched. CDR3: CSVRTGRGEQYF. DNA of the CDR3: TGCAGCGTCAGGACAGGGCGGGGTGAGCAGTACTTC.

The V and J genes are TRBV25-1 and TRBJ2-5; TRBD2 agrees at 11 bases. From germline, CDR1 is MGHDK and CDR2 SYGVNS. The CDR3 spans 15 residues. V was pared by 1 base and J by 2 bases, with 0 bases of the junction left unmatched. The CDR3 reads CASSEWTSGQETQYF. In nucleotides, the CDR3 is TGTGCCAGCAGTGAATGGACTAGCGGGCAAGAGACCCAGTACTTC. Combining the CDR3 with reference TRBV25-1 and TRBJ2-5 gives the whole variable domain EADIYQTPRYLVIGTGKKITLECSQTMGHDKMYWYQQDPGMELHLIHYSYGVNSTEKGDLSSESTVSRIRTEHFPLTLESARPSHTSQYLCASSEWTSGQETQYFGPGTRLLVL.

This clonotype was counted ten times or more. This chain uses TRBV5-1 with TRBJ1-1; D is unclear. The V end was cut by 0 bases, the J end by 1 base, with 10 bases between. Per germline, CDR1 SGHRS and CDR2 YFSETQ. The CDR3 totals 15 residues. CDR3 DNA sequence: TGCGCCAGCAGCTTGGAATCGGCGGGGAACACTGAAGCTTTCTTT. Its translation is CASSLESAGNTEAFF.

The chain couples TRBV12-3 or TRBV12-4 to TRBJ2-7; 14 positions agree with TRBD2. The CDR3 runs 17 residues. J gave up 2 bases and V 5 bases, and 8 bases lay outside the gene matches. In DNA form, the CDR3 reads TGTGCCAGCAGTCGGGGACTAGCGGGAGAGGGGACCTACGAGCAGTACTTC. Its protein product is CASSRGLAGEGTYEQYF.

The sample holds many counts of this clonotype. The chain has TRBV25-1 and TRBJ2-1, with D possibly matching TRBD2 (5 bases). The CDR3 runs 15 residues. V gave up 1 base and J gave up 5 bases, with 12 bases separating them. Looked up from germline, CDR1 is MGHDK and CDR2 is SYGVNS. The CDR3 reads CASSESRALDNEQFF. CDR3 coding DNA: TGTGCCAGCAGTGAATCGCGGGCCCTCGACAATGAGCAGTTCTTC.

This clonotype was recorded many times. The V and J genes are TRBV20-1 and TRBJ2-5; 7 bases agree with TRBD2. The V segment lost 3 bases and the J segment 5 bases; nucleotides outside the gene matches: 6. The CDR3 is 13 amino acids. Germline V gives CDR1 DFQATT, CDR2 SNEGSKA (reference sequence). Here the CDR3 reads CSASALAAETQYF. In nucleotides, the CDR3 is TGCAGTGCTAGCGCCCTAGCGGCGGAGACCCAGTACTTC.

At least ten counts were recorded for this clonotype. This chain links TRBV10-2 with TRBJ2-7; D possibly corresponds to TRBD2 (6 bases). V gave up 0 bases and J gave up 3 bases, with 18 bases separating them. The CDR3 runs 17 residues. In germline, CDR1 is WSHSY, CDR2 SAAADI. Here the CDR3 DNA reads TGCGCCAGCAGTGAGTCGATAGGGACTCTAAACCGCTACGAGCAGTACTTC. Amino acid sequence: CASSESIGTLNRYEQYF.

V usage is TRBV10-3 and J usage is TRBJ2-5, with TRBD1 as a possible D gene (6 bases). Germline V CDR1 and CDR2: ENHRY, SYGVKD. V was trimmed by 6 bases and J by 11 bases, leaving 25 bases between them. This CDR3 has 15 amino acids. Here the CDR3 reads CAIRDNRVNSREQYF. CDR3 DNA sequence: TGTGCCATCAGGGATAACAGGGTCAATTCGAGGGAGCAGTACTTC.

This clonotype appeared once. This likely comes from a read error, as the CDR3 has no conserved phenylalanine or tryptophan at its end. The DNA for the CDR3 is TGTGCCATCAGCAAACAGGGCTTTGGGCAAGAGACCCAGTACCTC. Its translation: CAISKQGFGQETQYL. The chain employs TRBV10-3 and TRBJ2-5; D might be TRBD1 (6 bases). Germline V gives CDR1 ENHRY, CDR2 SYGVKD. The CDR3 spans 15 residues. The V end lost 6 bases, the J end lost 2 bases, and 16 bases lay between the germline ends.

This clonotype occurred many times. The gene calls are TRBV5-5 and TRBJ2-7, with a weak D call TRBD1 (6 bases). The CDR3 is 15 residues long. V lost 5 bases and J 3 bases, leaving 18 bases between the germline ends. Germline V gene sequence: CDR1 SGHKS, CDR2 YYEKEE (reference sequence). CDR3 sequence: CASRPTGPNVYEQYF. The CDR3 coding sequence is TGTGCCAGCAGACCGACAGGACCCAACGTCTACGAGCAGTACTTC.

The chain recombines TRBV20-1 with TRBJ2-7, with a weak D call TRBD2 (6 bases). The CDR3 runs to 12 residues. In germline, CDR1 is DFQATT, CDR2 SNEGSKA (reference sequence). V lost 3 bases and J 3 bases, leaving 9 bases between the germline ends. The CDR3, as DNA: TGCAGTGCTAGCGGGAGAAACTACGAGCAGTACTTC. Its translation is CSASGRNYEQYF.

This sequence joins TRBV20-1 and TRBJ2-7, with TRBD2 matching over 14 bases. There are 16 residues in the CDR3. Germline trimming cut 3 bases from V and 7 bases from J; bases unmatched to any gene: 11. The germline gives CDR1 DFQATT, CDR2 SNEGSKA (reference sequence). The chain's CDR3 is CSASNPGLAGVGEQYF. CDR3 bases: TGCAGTGCTAGTAATCCGGGACTAGCGGGAGTAGGGGAGCAGTACTTC.

This clonotype was found many times. The rearrangement joins TRBV5-6 to TRBJ2-7; possibly TRBD1 or TRBD2 for D (5 bases each). The CDR3 sequence is 15 residues long. V lost 1 base to trimming and J lost 7 bases, with 18 bases between them. CDR1 and CDR2 (germline): SGHDT, YYEEEE. The CDR3 is CASSLRVATDGEQYF. The CDR3 DNA reads TGTGCCAGCAGCTTGCGGGTAGCGACAGACGGGGAGCAGTACTTC.

In its sample, this clonotype was seen once. This sequence joins TRBV2 and TRBJ1-5; 10 nucleotides agree with TRBD1. The ends lost 1 base at V and 7 bases at J; junction bases unmatched: 10. This CDR3 has 17 amino acids. The germline gives CDR1 SNHLY, CDR2 FYNNEI. CDR3 nucleotides: TGTGCCAGCAGTGAAGGAAGCGGGACAGGGGTCGGCCAGCCCCAGCATTTT. It translates to CASSEGSGTGVGQPQHF.

This clonotype was picked up many times. The rearrangement uses TRBV12-3 or TRBV12-4 and TRBJ2-5, with D perhaps TRBD1 (5 bases). This CDR3 contains 18 residues. V gave up 6 bases and J gave up 3 bases, with 26 bases separating them. The CDR3 bases are TGTGCCAGCAGCCAACTGCCTTTCCCAAATAGGGGCGAAGAGACCCAGTACTTC. It codes for CASSQLPFPNRGEETQYF.